The 16 T cell receptor beta chains listed next were all sequenced from one sample in a study of T cells after yellow fever vaccination. TCRdb re-derived calls from the 5' RACE reads in MiXCR, one entry per CDR3 protein. The sample shows under 200,000 distinct CDR3 sequences, 9.5% to 12% of them seen only once. The specimen was CD8+ T cells sorted from PBMCs, collected 15 days after the yellow fever booster vaccination. The receptors come from a man aged 18-30 years who received the YFV17D yellow fever vaccine.

This clonotype has just one count. One end of the junction varies from germline; a read error may be responsible. V and J are TRBV27 and TRBJ2-7; the match to TRBD2 covers 9 bases. The CDR3 length is 17 residues. From germline, CDR1 is MNHEY and CDR2 SMNVEV (reference sequence). The CDR3 DNA is TGTGCCAGCAGTCAAACCCCGACTAGCGGAACGTCCTTCGAGCAGTACTTC. Amino acids: CASSQTPTSGTSFEQYF.

The chain combines TRBV4-1 with TRBJ2-3; TRBD2 agrees at 12 bases. Germline CDR1 MGHRA, CDR2 YSYEKL. V lost 1 base and J lost 2; bases outside the gene matches: 10. This CDR3 is 19 amino acids long. CDR3 DNA: TGCGCCAGCAGCCAAGGGACTAGCGGGGACCCCTCCTACACAGATACGCAGTATTTT. It translates to CASSQGTSGDPSYTDTQYF.

Only a few counts were recorded for this clonotype. CDR3 nucleotides: TGTGCCAGCAGTCCCCCGGGGGGGGTGATGGGCCATGAGCAGTTCTTC. As protein: CASSPPGGVMGHEQFF. The rearrangement uses TRBV27 and TRBJ2-1, with 8 positions matching TRBD2. CDR1 MNHEY and CDR2 SMNVEV come from the germline V gene (reference sequence). The CDR3 sequence is 16 residues long. The J segment lost 8 bases and the V segment lost 5 bases, leaving 14 bases of the junction unmatched.

V usage is TRBV6-2 or TRBV6-3 and J usage is TRBJ2-1, with 16 nucleotides matching TRBD2. V dropped 5 bases and J dropped 3; count of bases not matched to a gene: 7. Per the germline V gene, CDR1 is MNHEY and CDR2 is SVGEGT. This CDR3 is built from 18 residues. In DNA, the CDR3 is TGTGCCAGCAGTGTCGGGACTAGCGGGGGGGCATACTACAATGAGCAGTTCTTC. It codes for CASSVGTSGGAYYNEQFF.

As DNA, the CDR3 is TGTGCCAGCAGCCCGGGACGGGCGAACTATGGCTACACCTTC. Amino acids: CASSPGRANYGYTF. The rearrangement joins TRBV3-1 to TRBJ1-2, with a possible D match to TRBD1 (5 bases). CDR3 length equals 14 residues. Germline V gene lookup returns CDR1 LGHDT and CDR2 YNNKEL (reference sequence). The V and J ends lost 4 bases and 2 bases respectively, with 11 bases between them. The whole variable domain, filled in from reference TRBV3-1 and TRBJ1-2, reads DTAVSQTPKYLVTQMGNDKSIKCEQNLGHDTMYWYKQDSKKFLKIMFSYNNKELIINETVPNRFSPKSPDKAHLNLHINSLELGDSAVYFCASSPGRANYGYTFGSGTRLTVV.

At least ten counts were recorded for this clonotype. One end of the junction does not line up with germline, which may come from a read error. The chain links TRBV4-3 to TRBJ2-1, with 15 bases lining up with TRBD2. The germline CDR1 and CDR2 sequences are LGHNA and YSLEER. CDR3 length equals 16 residues. The CDR3 sequence is CASRQRGTSGGHEQFF. Written as DNA, the CDR3 is TGCGCCAGCCGCCAACGTGGGACTAGCGGGGGGCACGAGCAGTTCTTC.

V is TRBV12-3 or TRBV12-4 and J is TRBJ1-1; TRBD1 might be the D (5 bases). V shed 6 bases and J shed 3 bases, with 32 bases lying between them. CDR3 size: 20 residues. The DNA for the CDR3 is TGTGCCAGCAGCCTCGTGTATGGGGTTGTATGGGGGTCAATGGACACTGAAGCTTTCTTT. Its translation is CASSLVYGVVWGSMDTEAFF.

The V gene is TRBV29-1, the J gene TRBJ1-1, with D unresolved. Germline lookup yields CDR1 SQVTM and CDR2 ANQGSEA. CDR3 length equals 11 residues. Trimming took 7 bases from V and 0 from J, leaving 6 bases between them. CDR3 protein: CSAGLNTEAFF. CDR3 DNA: TGCAGCGCTGGATTGAACACTGAAGCTTTCTTT. Variable domain in full (rest from reference TRBV29-1 and TRBJ1-1): SAVISQKPSRDICQRGTSLTIQCQVDSQVTMMFWYRQQPGQSLTLIATANQGSEATYESGFVIDKFPISRPNLTFSTLTVSNMSPEDSSIYLCSAGLNTEAFFGQGTRLTVV.

This clonotype rates as medium-sized (0.01 to 0.1%). The chain combines TRBV9 with TRBJ1-1; a weak D match, TRBD1 (6 bases). This CDR3 is 14 amino acids long. Germline V gene lookup returns CDR1 SGDLS and CDR2 YYNGEE. Trimming took 4 bases from V and 8 from J, leaving 18 bases between them. The chain's CDR3 is CASSQGDRTYEAFF. CDR3 nucleotide sequence: TGTGCCAGCAGCCAGGGCGACAGGACGTACGAAGCTTTCTTT.

The gene calls are TRBV11-3 and TRBJ2-2; D might be TRBD1 or TRBD2, each matching 5 bases. The length of the CDR3 is 16 residues. Germline values: CDR1 SGHNT, CDR2 YENEEA. Trimming took 5 bases from V and 6 from J, leaving 19 bases between them. The CDR3 region has the DNA TGTGCCAGCAGCCCTCGTGAGGGGCCGTTGGCCGGGGAGCTGTTTTTT. As protein: CASSPREGPLAGELFF. Complete variable domain (other parts from reference TRBV11-3 and TRBJ2-2): EAGVVQSPRYKIIEKKQPVAFWCNPISGHNTLYWYLQNLGQGPELLIRYENEEAVDDSQLPKDRFSAERLKGVDSTLKIQPAELGDSAVYLCASSPREGPLAGELFFGEGSRLTVL.

This clonotype has a handful of counts. CDR3 nucleotide sequence: TGTGCCAGCAGCCAAGACGAGAGGGGCCTAGCCAAAAACATTCAGTACTTC. It yields the protein CASSQDERGLAKNIQYF. The gene calls are TRBV4-2 and TRBJ2-4, with D perhaps TRBD1 or TRBD2 (5 bases each). CDR1 is LGHNA and CDR2 is YNFKEQ in the germline V gene. Trimming removed 0 bases from V and 0 bases from J, with 12 bases in between. This CDR3 has 17 amino acids.

The V and J genes are TRBV12-3 or TRBV12-4 and TRBJ1-5; 10 positions match TRBD1. The V and J ends lost 6 bases and 7 bases, in that order; junction bases with no gene match: 12. The CDR3 runs to 16 residues. The DNA of the CDR3 is TGTGCCAGCAGCAGGAGGGGACAGGGGTTAGGACAGCCCCAGCATTTT. It is translated as CASSRRGQGLGQPQHF.

The chain has TRBV4-1 and TRBJ2-3; no reliable D call. The germline V gene encodes CDR1 MGHRA and CDR2 YSYEKL. V dropped 5 bases and J dropped 4 bases, with 10 bases sitting between them. CDR3 length: 13 residues. As DNA, the CDR3 is TGCGCCAGCAGCGGGCGGTCTTCAGATACGCAGTATTTT. The encoded protein is CASSGRSSDTQYF.

This clonotype appeared a few times. V usage is TRBV4-1 and J usage is TRBJ1-4; perhaps TRBD1 as D (5 bases). Germline lookup yields CDR1 MGHRA and CDR2 YSYEKL. The V gene lost 0 bases and the J gene lost 3 bases, with 8 bases spanning the gap. The CDR3 contains 15 residues. The CDR3: CASSQDGHPNEKLFF. CDR3 in DNA: TGCGCCAGCAGCCAAGATGGACACCCTAATGAAAAACTGTTTTTT.

This clonotype was observed at least ten times. The genes are TRBV23-1 and TRBJ2-3; no clear D. TRBV23-1 is an ORF, and what it does is uncertain. CDR3 length equals 16 residues. V was clipped by 6 bases and J by 4 bases, with 20 bases between them. CDR3 region: CASSPTRPWVADTQYF. The CDR3 DNA is TGCGCCAGCAGCCCCACCCGACCCTGGGTCGCAGATACGCAGTATTTT.

This clonotype has a handful of counts. The chain has TRBV7-2 and TRBJ2-7; 7 nucleotides align to TRBD1. The germline V gene encodes CDR1 SGHTA and CDR2 FQGNSA. Trimming at V came to 5 bases and at J to 0 bases, leaving 7 bases not matched to a gene. CDR3 length: 15 residues. The CDR3 here is CASSPGQESSYEQYV. The CDR3 DNA follows: TGTGCCAGCAGCCCTGGACAGGAAAGCTCCTACGAGCAGTACGTC.